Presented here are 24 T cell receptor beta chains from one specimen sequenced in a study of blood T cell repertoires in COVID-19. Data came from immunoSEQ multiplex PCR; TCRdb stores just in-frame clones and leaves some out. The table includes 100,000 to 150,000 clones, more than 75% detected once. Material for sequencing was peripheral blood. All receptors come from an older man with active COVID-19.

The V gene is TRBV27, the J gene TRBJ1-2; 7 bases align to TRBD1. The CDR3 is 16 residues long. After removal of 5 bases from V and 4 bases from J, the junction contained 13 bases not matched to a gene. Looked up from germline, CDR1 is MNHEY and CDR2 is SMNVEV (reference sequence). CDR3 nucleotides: TGTGCCAGCAGTCCCCCCGGAGGGGGCGCATTCTATGGCTACACCTTC. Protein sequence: CASSPPGGGAFYGYTF.

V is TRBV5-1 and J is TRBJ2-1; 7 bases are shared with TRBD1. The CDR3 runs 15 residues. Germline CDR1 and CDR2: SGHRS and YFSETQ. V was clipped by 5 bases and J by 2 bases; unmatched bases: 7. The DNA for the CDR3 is TGCGCCAGCAGTTTACAGGGGATCGCCTACAATGAGCAGTTCTTC. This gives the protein CASSLQGIAYNEQFF.

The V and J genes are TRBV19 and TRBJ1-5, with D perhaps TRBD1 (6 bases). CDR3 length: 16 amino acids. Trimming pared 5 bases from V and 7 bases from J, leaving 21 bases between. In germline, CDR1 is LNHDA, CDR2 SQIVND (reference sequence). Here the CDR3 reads CASSVYHQGMKQPQHF. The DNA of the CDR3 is TGTGCCAGTAGTGTATACCATCAGGGGATGAAACAGCCCCAGCATTTT.

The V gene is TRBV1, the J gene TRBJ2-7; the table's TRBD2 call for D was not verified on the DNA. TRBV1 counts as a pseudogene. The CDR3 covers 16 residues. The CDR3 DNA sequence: TGCACCAGCAGCTCAAAACGGAGATCACCGGGGTACGAGCAGTACTTC. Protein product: CTSSSKRRSPGYEQYF.

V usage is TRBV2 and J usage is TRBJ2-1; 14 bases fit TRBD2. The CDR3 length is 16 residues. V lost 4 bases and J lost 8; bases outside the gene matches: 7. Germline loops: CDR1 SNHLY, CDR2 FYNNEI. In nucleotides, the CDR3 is TGTGCCAGCAGTGTCCCGGGACTAGCGGGAGTGGATGAGCAGTTCTTC. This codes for CASSVPGLAGVDEQFF.

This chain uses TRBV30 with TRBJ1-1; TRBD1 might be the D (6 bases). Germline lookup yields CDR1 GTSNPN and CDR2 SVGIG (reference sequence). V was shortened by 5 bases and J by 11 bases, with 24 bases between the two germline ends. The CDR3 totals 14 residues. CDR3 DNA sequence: TGTGCCTGGTGCGTACAGGGTCCTTTGGAAGGGGCTTTCTTT. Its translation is CAWCVQGPLEGAFF.

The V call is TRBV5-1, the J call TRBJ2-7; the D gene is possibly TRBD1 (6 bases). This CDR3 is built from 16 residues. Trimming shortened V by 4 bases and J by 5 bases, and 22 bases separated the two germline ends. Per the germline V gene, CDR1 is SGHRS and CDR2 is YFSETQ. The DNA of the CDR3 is TGCGCCAGCAGCCCATGGTCGGGGCCTAACAGGGACGAGCAGTACTTC. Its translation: CASSPWSGPNRDEQYF.

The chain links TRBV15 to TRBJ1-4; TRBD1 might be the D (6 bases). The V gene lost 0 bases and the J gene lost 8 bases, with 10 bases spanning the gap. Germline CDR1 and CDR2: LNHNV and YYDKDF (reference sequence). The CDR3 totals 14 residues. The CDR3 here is CATSRDVGQEKLFF. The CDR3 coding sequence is TGTGCCACCAGCAGAGATGTCGGACAGGAAAAACTGTTTTTT. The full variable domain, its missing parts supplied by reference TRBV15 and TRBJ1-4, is DAMVIQNPRYQVTQFGKPVTLSCSQTLNHNVMYWYQQKSSQAPKLLFHYYDKDFNNEADTPDNFQSRRPNTSFCFLDIRSPGLGDTAMYLCATSRDVGQEKLFFGSGTQLSVL.

CDR3 protein: CATSVGGTGQETQYF. The CDR3 DNA is TGTGCCACCAGTGTCGGGGGGACGGGCCAAGAGACCCAGTACTTC. The chain carries TRBV24-1 and TRBJ2-5, with TRBD2 matching 7 bases. Germline-derived CDR1 and CDR2 are KGHDR and SFDVKD. The CDR3 runs to 15 residues. V dropped 5 bases and J dropped 1; count of bases not matched to a gene: 6.

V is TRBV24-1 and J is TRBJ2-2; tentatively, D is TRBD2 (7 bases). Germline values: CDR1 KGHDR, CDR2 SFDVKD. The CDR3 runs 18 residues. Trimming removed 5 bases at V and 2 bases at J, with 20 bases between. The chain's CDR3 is CATSAPTAGGGNTGELFF. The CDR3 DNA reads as TGTGCCACCAGTGCTCCGACGGCGGGCGGGGGCAACACCGGGGAGCTGTTTTTT.

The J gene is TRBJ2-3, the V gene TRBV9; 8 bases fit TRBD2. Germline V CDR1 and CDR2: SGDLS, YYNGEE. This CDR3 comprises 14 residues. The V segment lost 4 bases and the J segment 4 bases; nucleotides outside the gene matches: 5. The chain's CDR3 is CASSQAGEADTQYF. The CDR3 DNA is TGTGCCAGCAGCCAAGCGGGAGAGGCAGATACGCAGTATTTT.

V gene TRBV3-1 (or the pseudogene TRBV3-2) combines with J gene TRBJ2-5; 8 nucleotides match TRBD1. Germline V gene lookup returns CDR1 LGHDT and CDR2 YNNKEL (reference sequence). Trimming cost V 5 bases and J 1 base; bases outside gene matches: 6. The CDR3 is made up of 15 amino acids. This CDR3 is CASSSDRGRQETQYF. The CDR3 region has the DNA TGTGCCAGCAGCTCCGACAGGGGCCGCCAAGAGACCCAGTACTTC.

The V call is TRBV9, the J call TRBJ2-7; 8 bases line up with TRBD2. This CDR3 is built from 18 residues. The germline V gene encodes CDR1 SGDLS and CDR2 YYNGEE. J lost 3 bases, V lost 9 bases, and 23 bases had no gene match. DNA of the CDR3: TGTGCCAAGGCCGGGGGTAGCGGGACCACCCCACCCTTCTACGAGCAGTACTTC. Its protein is CAKAGGSGTTPPFYEQYF.

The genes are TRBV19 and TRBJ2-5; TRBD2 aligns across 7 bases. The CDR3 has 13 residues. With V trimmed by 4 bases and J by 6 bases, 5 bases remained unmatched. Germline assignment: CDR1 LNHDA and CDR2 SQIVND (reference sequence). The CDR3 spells CASSNAGEKTQYF. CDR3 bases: TGTGCCAGTAGTAACGCGGGGGAGAAGACCCAGTACTTC. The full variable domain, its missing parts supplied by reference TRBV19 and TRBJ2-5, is DGGITQSPKYLFRKEGQNVTLSCEQNLNHDAMYWYRQDPGQGLRLIYYSQIVNDFQKGDIAEGYSVSREKKESFPLTVTSAQKNPTAFYLCASSNAGEKTQYFGPGTRLLVL.

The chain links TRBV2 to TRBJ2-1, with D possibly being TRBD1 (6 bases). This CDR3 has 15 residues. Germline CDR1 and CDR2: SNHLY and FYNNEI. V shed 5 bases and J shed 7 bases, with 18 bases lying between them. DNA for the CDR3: TGTGCCAGCAGTTCCATCAGGGGATTCAGTAATGAGCAGTTCTTC. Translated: CASSSIRGFSNEQFF.

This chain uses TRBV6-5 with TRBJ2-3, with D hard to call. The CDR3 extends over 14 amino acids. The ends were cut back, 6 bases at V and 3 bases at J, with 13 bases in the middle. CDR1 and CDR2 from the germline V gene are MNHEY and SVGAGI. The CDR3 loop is CASRGDPRTDTQYF. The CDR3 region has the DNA TGTGCCAGCAGAGGTGATCCTAGGACAGATACGCAGTATTTT.

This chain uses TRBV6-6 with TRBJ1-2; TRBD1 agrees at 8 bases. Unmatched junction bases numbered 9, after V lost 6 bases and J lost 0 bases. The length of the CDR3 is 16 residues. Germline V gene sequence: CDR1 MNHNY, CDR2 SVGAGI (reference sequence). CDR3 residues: CASRKTAGGANYGYTF. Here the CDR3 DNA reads TGTGCCAGCAGGAAAACCGCAGGGGGCGCTAACTATGGCTACACCTTC.

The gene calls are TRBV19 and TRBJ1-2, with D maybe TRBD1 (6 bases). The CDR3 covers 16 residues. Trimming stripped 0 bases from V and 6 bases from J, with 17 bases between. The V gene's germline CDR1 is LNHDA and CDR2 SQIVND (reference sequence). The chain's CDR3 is CASSIEVGRGKNGYTF. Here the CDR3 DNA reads TGTGCCAGTAGTATAGAAGTAGGCAGGGGAAAGAATGGCTACACCTTC.

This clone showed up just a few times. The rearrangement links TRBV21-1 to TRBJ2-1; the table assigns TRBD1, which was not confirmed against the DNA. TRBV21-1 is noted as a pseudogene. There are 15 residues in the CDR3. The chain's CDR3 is CASSKRWATQGEQFF. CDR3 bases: TGTGCCAGCAGCAAACGGTGGGCGACACAAGGTGAGCAGTTCTTC.

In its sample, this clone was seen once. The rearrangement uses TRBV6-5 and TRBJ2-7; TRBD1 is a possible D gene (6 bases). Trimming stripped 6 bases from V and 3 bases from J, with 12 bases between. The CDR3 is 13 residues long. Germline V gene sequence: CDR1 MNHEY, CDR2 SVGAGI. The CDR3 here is CASSWGRLYEQYF. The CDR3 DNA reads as TGTGCCAGCAGCTGGGGGCGCCTCTACGAGCAGTACTTC.

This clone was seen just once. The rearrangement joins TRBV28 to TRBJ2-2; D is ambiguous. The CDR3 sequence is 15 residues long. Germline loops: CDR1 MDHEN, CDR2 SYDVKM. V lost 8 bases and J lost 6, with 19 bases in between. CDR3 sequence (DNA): TGTGCCAGCTTCCCAGAACGTTCTCTAGCCGGGGAGCTGTTTTTT. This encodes CASFPERSLAGELFF.

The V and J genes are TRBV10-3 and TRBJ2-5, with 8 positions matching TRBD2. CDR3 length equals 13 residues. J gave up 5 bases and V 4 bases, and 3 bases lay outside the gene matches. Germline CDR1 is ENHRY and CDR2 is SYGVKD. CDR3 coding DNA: TGTGCCATCAGTGCTCCGGGGGGGGAGACCCAGTACTTC. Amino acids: CAISAPGGETQYF.

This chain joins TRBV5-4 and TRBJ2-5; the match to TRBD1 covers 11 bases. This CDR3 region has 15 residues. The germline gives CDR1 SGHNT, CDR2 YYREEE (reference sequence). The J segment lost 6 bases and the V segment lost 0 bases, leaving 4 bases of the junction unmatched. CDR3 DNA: TGTGCCAGCAGCTTGGGGACAGGGGGCGGTAAGACCCAGTACTTC. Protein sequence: CASSLGTGGGKTQYF. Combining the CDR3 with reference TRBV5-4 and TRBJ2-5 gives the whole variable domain ETGVTQSPTHLIKTRGQQVTLRCSSQSGHNTVSWYQQALGQGPQFIFQYYREEENGRGNFPPRFSGLQFPNYSSELNVNALELDDSALYLCASSLGTGGGKTQYFGPGTRLLVL.

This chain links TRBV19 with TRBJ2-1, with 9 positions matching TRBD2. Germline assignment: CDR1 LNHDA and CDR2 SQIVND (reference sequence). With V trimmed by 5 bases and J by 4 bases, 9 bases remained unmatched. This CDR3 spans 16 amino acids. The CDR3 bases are TGTGCCAGTAGTGAGAGCGGACTAGCGCCGTACAATGAGCAGTTCTTC. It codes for CASSESGLAPYNEQFF.